The 3 T cell receptor beta chains in this list originate from one sample, sequenced in a study of blood T cell repertoires in COVID-19. TCRdb's table, derived via immunoSEQ multiplex PCR, lists solely in-frame clones and lacks some. The sample records about 350,000 clones, around nine tenths being singletons. Material for sequencing was peripheral blood. The receptors shown here come from a woman aged 55-69 years with COVID-19, enrolled during active disease.

The V call is TRBV5-1, the J call TRBJ2-2; 7 positions agree with TRBD2. Germline V gives CDR1 SGHRS, CDR2 YFSETQ. The CDR3 sequence is 15 residues long. Unmatched junction bases numbered 5, after V lost 2 bases and J lost 4 bases. The CDR3 protein is CASSFVGGTTGELFF. The CDR3 bases are TGCGCCAGCAGCTTTGTGGGGGGGACCACCGGGGAGCTGTTTTTT.

The gene calls are TRBV19 and TRBJ1-1, with 8 positions matching TRBD1. The CDR3 totals 16 residues. The germline gives CDR1 LNHDA, CDR2 SQIVND (reference sequence). V was clipped by 8 bases and J by 0 bases; unmatched bases: 11. The CDR3 DNA is TGTGCCAGTTCCGGGACAGGAGGCTATCTGAACACTGAAGCTTTCTTT. Translating it yields CASSGTGGYLNTEAFF.

The V and J genes are TRBV3-1 (or the pseudogene TRBV3-2) and TRBJ1-6; 9 positions agree with TRBD1. This CDR3 spans 15 amino acids. In germline, CDR1 is LGHDT, CDR2 YNNKEL (reference sequence). V shed 4 bases, J shed 6 bases, and the junction held 4 bases outside the gene matches. CDR3 DNA: TGTGCCAGCAGCCTCTTGGGACAGGGTAATTCACCCCTCCACTTT. Its protein is CASSLLGQGNSPLHF.